These 12 T cell receptor beta chains were all obtained from the same sample, sequenced in a study of blood T cell repertoires in COVID-19. Data came from immunoSEQ multiplex PCR; TCRdb stores just in-frame clones and leaves some out. The table includes 90,000 to 130,000 clones, 65% to 80% detected once. The sequencing sample was made of peripheral blood. Receptors were obtained from a woman between 55 and 75 years old with acute or convalescent COVID-19.

This chain uses TRBV11-1 with TRBJ1-2; weak D call: TRBD1 (6 bases). The CDR3 has 14 amino acids. Trimming removed 1 base at V and 8 bases at J, with 14 bases between. Germline CDR1 SGHAT, CDR2 FQDESV (reference sequence). Here the CDR3 DNA reads TGTGCCAGCAGCTTAGACCCTGGGGGCCCAGGCTACACCTTC. Translating it yields CASSLDPGGPGYTF.

The genes are TRBV18 and TRBJ2-5, with TRBD2 matching 9 bases. Losses at the gene ends were 6 bases for V and 3 bases for J; bases not matched to a gene: 5. The CDR3 spans 14 residues. Germline assignment: CDR1 KGHSH and CDR2 LQKENI. The CDR3 is CASSPTSGKETQYF. The DNA for the CDR3 is TGTGCCAGCTCGCCGACTAGCGGTAAAGAGACCCAGTACTTC. The full variable domain, rest sourced from reference TRBV18 and TRBJ2-5, is NAGVMQNPRHLVRRRGQEARLRCSPMKGHSHVYWYRQLPEEGLKFMVYLQKENIIDESGMPKERFSAEFPKEGPSILRIQQVVRGDSAAYFCASSPTSGKETQYFGPGTRLLVL.

The V gene is TRBV6-5, the J gene TRBJ1-3; tentative D call: TRBD1 (6 bases). The CDR3 loop spans 14 amino acids. CDR1 MNHEY and CDR2 SVGAGI come from the germline V gene. V was clipped by 2 bases and J by 1 base, with 6 bases between them. The CDR3 nucleotides read TGTGCCAGCAGTTACACAGGGTCTGGAAACACCATATATTTT. Protein product: CASSYTGSGNTIYF.

This chain joins TRBV18 and TRBJ2-2; the match to TRBD1 covers 8 bases. The CDR3 contains 21 residues. The junction had 22 bases not matched to a gene; V was cut back by 2 bases and J by 5 bases. CDR1 is KGHSH, CDR2 LQKENI, per germline. CDR3 loop: CASSPSLRQLHQGASTGELFF. The CDR3 nucleotides read TGTGCCAGCTCACCATCTCTACGGCAACTACACCAGGGGGCAAGTACCGGGGAGCTGTTTTTT.

The table lists this clone with a few counts. This rearrangement joins TRBV11-1 to TRBJ1-4, with TRBD1 identical over 10 bases. The germline V gene encodes CDR1 SGHAT and CDR2 FQDESV (reference sequence). CDR3 length equals 15 residues. The ends lost 4 bases at V and 7 bases at J; junction bases unmatched: 6. CDR3: CASSSRDRGSEKLFF. The CDR3 DNA reads as TGTGCCAGCAGCTCCCGGGACAGGGGAAGTGAAAAACTGTTTTTT.

In this sample, this clone turned up once. The rearrangement joins TRBV9 to TRBJ1-5; TRBD1 matches 10 bases. With V trimmed by 3 bases and J by 5 bases, 2 bases remained unmatched. CDR3 length: 14 residues. The germline CDR1 and CDR2 sequences are SGDLS and YYNGEE. This chain's CDR3 is CASSAGTGDQPQHF. The CDR3 DNA reads as TGTGCCAGCAGCGCCGGGACAGGGGATCAGCCCCAGCATTTT. Full variable domain (remainder filled in from reference TRBV9 and TRBJ1-5): DSGVTQTPKHLITATGQRVTLRCSPRSGDLSVYWYQQSLDQGLQFLIQYYNGEERAKGNILERFSAQQFPDLHSELNLSSLELGDSALYFCASSAGTGDQPQHFGDGTRLSIL.

The chain recombines TRBV15 with TRBJ2-7; unclear D gene. Trimming stripped 0 bases from V and 0 bases from J, with 6 bases between. From germline, CDR1 is LNHNV and CDR2 YYDKDF (reference sequence). The CDR3 is made up of 14 amino acids. The CDR3 DNA is TGTGCCACCAGCAGAGATCGGAGCTCCTACGAGCAGTACTTC. This encodes CATSRDRSSYEQYF.

This clone was counted between two and nine times. CDR3 amino acids: CASSESNRGSYEQYF. CDR3 sequence (DNA): TGCGCCAGCAGTGAGTCGAACAGGGGCTCCTACGAGCAGTACTTC. The genes are TRBV10-2 and TRBJ2-7, with 7 nucleotides matching TRBD1. V lost 0 bases, J lost 0 bases, and 2 bases stayed unmatched. The germline V gene encodes CDR1 WSHSY and CDR2 SAAADI. The CDR3 runs 15 residues.

The CDR3: CASSLGQKNTEAFF. CDR3 DNA: TGTGCCAGCAGCTTGGGACAGAAGAACACTGAAGCTTTCTTT. V is TRBV5-4 and J is TRBJ1-1, with D perhaps TRBD1 (5 bases). Germline lookup yields CDR1 SGHNT and CDR2 YYREEE (reference sequence). This CDR3 has 14 amino acids. V lost 0 bases, J lost 1 base, and 7 bases lay in between. The full variable domain, completed using reference TRBV5-4 and TRBJ1-1, is ETGVTQSPTHLIKTRGQQVTLRCSSQSGHNTVSWYQQALGQGPQFIFQYYREEENGRGNFPPRFSGLQFPNYSSELNVNALELDDSALYLCASSLGQKNTEAFFGQGTRLTVV.

V usage is TRBV3-1 (or the pseudogene TRBV3-2) and J usage is TRBJ1-2; no clear D. The V and J ends lost 2 bases and 5 bases respectively, with 9 bases between them. The CDR3 loop spans 13 amino acids. Germline values: CDR1 LGHDT, CDR2 YNNKEL (reference sequence). DNA of the CDR3: TGTGCCAGCAGCCAAAATGCGGCGTATGGCTACACCTTC. It is translated as CASSQNAAYGYTF.

This clone has just a few counts. This chain uses TRBV2 with TRBJ1-6; no firm D call. V lost 4 bases to trimming and J lost 8 bases, with 12 bases between them. This CDR3 has 14 residues. Germline lookup yields CDR1 SNHLY and CDR2 FYNNEI. This chain's CDR3 is CASSVYKGDSPLHF. The CDR3 bases are TGTGCCAGCAGTGTTTACAAGGGAGATTCACCCCTCCACTTT.

The CDR3 DNA follows: TGTGCCAGCAGTGCTACAGGACCCGGTAAATTTAACTATGGCTACACCTTC. It yields the protein CASSATGPGKFNYGYTF. The chain joins TRBV28 to TRBJ1-2, with TRBD1 as a possible D gene (5 bases). Between the trimmed V and J ends, which lost 5 bases and 1 base, there was a span of 20 bases. In germline, CDR1 is MDHEN, CDR2 SYDVKM. This CDR3 has 17 amino acids.